This TCR beta chain was sequenced for a study of T cell responses to AZD1222 COVID-19 vaccine (dated by TCRdb to 2020 to 2022). Regarding the complete study: TCR sequencing was performed for some 250 trial participants, of whom roughly 200 were given two doses of AZD1222 and around 26 were given two doses of MenACWY control vaccine. Trial participants were enrolled by age into subgroups of 18-55, 56-69 and 70-plus years, and 148, 28 and 57 TCR-sequenced participants, respectively, were included in these subgroups.

Overall results and qualifications from the work: Nearly half of unique spike-specific TCRs reportedly recognized epitopes outside regions mutated in the B.1.351 and B.1.1.7 variants. Conclusions about previously exposed vaccinees are limited, since just 5 to 7 AZD1222 recipients were seropositive for SARS-CoV-2 at baseline. In the small 56-69-year group, the increase in depth fell short of significance, most likely because of low power. Because no day 14 peak-response samples were available, the repertoires could be characterized only after the peak T cell response. Spike-specific TCR breadth and depth rose significantly after two AZD1222 doses compared with day 0 and with MenACWY recipients. Participants were mostly white British, with more females than males. The authors suggested clonal diversity may have been underestimated. Vaccine-associated CD4 TCRs spanned the whole spike protein, with dominant responses in regions 160-218 and 743-854.

The CDR3 regions of human TCRbeta chains were analyzed by immunosequencing. Turning to the authors' computational methods: TCRs in the repertoires were compared against a reference library of SARS-CoV-2-specific TCRs that had been generated with the MIRA antigen-specificity platform. Breadth was defined as the fraction of unique TCRs that were SARS-CoV-2-associated, and depth was defined as the fraction of total T cells that were SARS-CoV-2-associated. Using the MIRA data, every spike-specific TCR was mapped to the spike region that the TCR reacted to and assigned to either a CD4 or a CD8 class. Log10-transformed breadth and depth values were compared by one-way ANOVA with Sidak's multiple comparisons tests. TCRdb obtained this table from immuneACCESS and retained in-frame rearrangements with V and J assigned. These tables miss some clones; where compared with another copy, unresolved V genes account for less than half of the shortfall, and the remainder is unexplained. The V and J calls and clone size come from that table; D and trimming were worked out from the DNA. The sample has some 120,000 clones on record, roughly 90% of them singletons. The biggest ten clones account for 4.2% of the sample.

In the case of this clone: Its antigen is still unknown. Base quality data are lacking; no much larger clone is found one base away.

The germline V gene (reference sequence) sets CDR1 to MNHEY and CDR2 to SMNVEV. From the cysteine through the phenylalanine, the CDR3 covers 16 amino acids. Of all the DNA, just the CDR3 is kept, 48 bases in frame from base 1. V and J are truncated by 6 bases and 0 bases respectively, leaving an intervening sequence of 16 bases. In light of the paper, this sample's time point label describes: about 28 days (+/-7) after the second vaccine dose. Taken with the paper, the label for treatment or condition translates to: meningococcal conjugate vaccine given as trial control. Vaccinee samples were obtained from the UK trials COV001 and COV002, which included a single-blind randomized controlled phase 2/3 trial of AZD1222 (ChAdOx1 nCoV-19) in healthy adults. For TCRbeta chain sequencing, PBMC samples were collected from trial participants at day 0 and at day 28 after the second dose.

The chain is assembled from TRBV27 and TRBJ2-3; the D gene is perhaps TRBD1, on 6 matching bases. This receptor was identified in an adult who received the MenACWY meningococcal vaccine as a control. Sequences were derived from peripheral blood, sampled 28 days after the second dose of the MenACWY control vaccine. The DNA sequence reads TGTGCCAGCAGGAGGGTGGCAGGGGCTAGCACAGATACGCAGTATTTT. Its translation reads: CASRRVAGASTDTQYF.